This T cell receptor beta chain was identified during a study of blood T cell repertoires in COVID-19. Across the whole study: Nucleic acid was either cDNA or gDNA, and it came from T cells, B-cell-depleted T cells, or PBMCs.

The assay was immunoSEQ multiplex PCR, and TCRdb's table has in-frame clones only and misses some. The data contain over 200,000 clones, about 79% of them seen just once; the ten biggest clones take up approximately 2%. In germline, CDR1 is SQVTM, CDR2 ANQGSEA. This CDR3 has 15 amino acids. J lost 4 bases, V lost 4 bases, and 8 bases had no gene match. The receptor was isolated from a man aged 40-50 years who had recovered from COVID-19. Material for sequencing was peripheral blood. The chain recombines TRBV29-1 with TRBJ1-4; TRBD1 agrees at 8 bases. In DNA, the CDR3 is TGCAGCGTTGGAGTCCAGGGGGCGCTTAATGAAAAACTGTTTTTT. Translation gives CSVGVQGALNEKLFF.